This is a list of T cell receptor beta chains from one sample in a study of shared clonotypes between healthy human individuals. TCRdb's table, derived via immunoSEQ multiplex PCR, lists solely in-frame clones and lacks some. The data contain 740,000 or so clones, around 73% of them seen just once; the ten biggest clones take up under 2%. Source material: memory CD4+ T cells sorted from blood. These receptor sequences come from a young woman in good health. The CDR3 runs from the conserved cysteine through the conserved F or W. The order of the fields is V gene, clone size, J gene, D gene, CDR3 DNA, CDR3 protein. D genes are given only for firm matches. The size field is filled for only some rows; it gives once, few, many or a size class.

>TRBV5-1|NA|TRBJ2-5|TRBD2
TGCGCCAGCAGCCTTCAACTAGCGGGAGGACAAGAGACCCAGTACTTC
CASSLQLAGGQETQYF
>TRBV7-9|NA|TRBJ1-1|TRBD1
TGTGCCAGCAGCTCCTATCGGACAGGGGGTGAAGCTTTCTTT
CASSSYRTGGEAFF
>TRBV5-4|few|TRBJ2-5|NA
TGTGCCAGCAGCTTGGGGACAGTCCCGGGCCAAGAGACCCAGTACTTC
CASSLGTVPGQETQYF
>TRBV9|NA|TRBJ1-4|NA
TGTGCCAGCAGCGACCCTCCGGGGCGACGCGGGGAAGGAAAACTGTTTTTT
CASSDPPGRRGEGKLFF
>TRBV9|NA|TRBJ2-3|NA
TGTGCCAGCAGCGTCCCGGACGGAAGCACAGATACGCAGTATTTT
CASSVPDGSTDTQYF
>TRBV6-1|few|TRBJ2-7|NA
TGTGCCAGCAGAGGGGAAACCTACGAGCAGTACTTC
CASRGETYEQYF
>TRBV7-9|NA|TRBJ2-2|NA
TGTGCCAGCAGCTCCACCGGGGTTGGCGTTTTCCGCACCGGGGAGCTGTTTTTT
CASSSTGVGVFRTGELFF
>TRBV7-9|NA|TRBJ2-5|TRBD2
TGTGCCAGCAGCCTAGGACTAGCGGGAGGTAGTGAGACCCAGTACTTC
CASSLGLAGGSETQYF
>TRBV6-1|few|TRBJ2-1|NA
TGTGCCAGCAGTACCCCCCAGGGAGGCCGGAATGAGCAGTTCTTC
CASSTPQGGRNEQFF
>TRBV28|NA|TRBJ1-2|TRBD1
TGTGCCAGCAGTCTCCTCTTGGACAGGGGGCAAAGTTCTTCTGGCTACACCTTC
CASSLLLDRGQSSSGYTF
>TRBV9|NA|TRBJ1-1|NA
TGTGCCAGCAGCGTAGGGGCGGGAAACACTGAAGCTTTCTTT
CASSVGAGNTEAFF
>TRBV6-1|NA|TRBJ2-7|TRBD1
TGTGCCAGCAGTCCTCCCGGGGACAGTGGACGGAACTTC
CASSPPGDSGRNF
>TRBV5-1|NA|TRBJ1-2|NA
TGCGCCAGCAGCTTGGCCGACAGGCGGCCGTCGCTCTATGGCTACACCTTC
CASSLADRRPSLYGYTF
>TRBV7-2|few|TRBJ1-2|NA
TGTGCCAGCAGCATGGGACGCTCCTCCTATGGCTACACCTTC
CASSMGRSSYGYTF
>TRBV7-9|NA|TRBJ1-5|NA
TGTGCCAGCAGCTTAGATGGGGGTGGCCAGCCCCAGCATTTT
CASSLDGGGQPQHF
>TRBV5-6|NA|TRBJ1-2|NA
TGTGCCAGCAGCTTGCTTGACCAGGACTATGGCTACACCTTC
CASSLLDQDYGYTF